This passage covers 10 T cell receptor beta chains from one sample sequenced in a study of Ad26.COV2.S vaccination and SARS-CoV-2 variants. Method: immunoSEQ multiplex PCR; TCRdb's copy keeps in-frame clones and lacks some. This sample has fewer than 500,000 clones, with less than 95% found just once. The treatment here: about 20 received Ad26.COV2.S at low or high dose, single or two shots; roughly five received placebo; per-sample allocation not given. Following the first vaccine or placebo injection, samples were taken on day 63. The sequenced sample was peripheral blood, obtained in a trial of Ad26.COV2.S vaccine versus placebo. These receptors all come from a person between 18 and 59 years old who received the Ad26.COV2.S COVID-19 vaccine or a placebo.

The V and J genes are TRBV5-6 and TRBJ1-3; no firm D call. The CDR3 is made up of 12 amino acids. V dropped 7 bases and J dropped 4 bases, with 9 bases sitting between them. Germline CDR1 reads SGHDT; CDR2 reads YYEEEE. DNA of the CDR3: TGTGCCAGCGCCCAGTGGGGAAACACCATATATTTT. Its protein product is CASAQWGNTIYF. The variable domain in full, completed from reference TRBV5-6 and TRBJ1-3, reads DAGVTQSPTHLIKTRGQQVTLRCSPKSGHDTVSWYQQALGQGPQFIFQYYEEEERQRGNFPDRFSGHQFPNYSSELNVNALLLGDSALYLCASAQWGNTIYFGEGSWLTVV.

The chain is built from TRBV2 and TRBJ1-5, with D maybe TRBD1 (5 bases). Germline V lookup: CDR1 SNHLY, CDR2 FYNNEI. This CDR3 has 15 amino acids. Trimming pared 4 bases from V and 4 bases from J, leaving 14 bases between. In nucleotides, the CDR3 is TGTGCCAGCAGTGTGGACCAGGGTCTAAATCAGCCCCAGCATTTT. Its translation is CASSVDQGLNQPQHF. Full variable domain (missing parts from reference TRBV2 and TRBJ1-5): EPEVTQTPSHQVTQMGQEVILRCVPISNHLYFYWYRQILGQKVEFLVSFYNNEISEKSEIFDDQFSVERPDGSNFTLKIRSTKLEDSAMYFCASSVDQGLNQPQHFGDGTRLSIL.

Regarding this clone: The sample holds other DNA sequences that translate to the same CDR3. This chain links TRBV2 with TRBJ2-2; 13 nucleotides match TRBD2. V lost 4 bases and J lost 5; bases outside the gene matches: 1. The germline CDR1 and CDR2 sequences are SNHLY and FYNNEI. This CDR3 comprises 15 residues. CDR3 DNA: TGTGCCAGCAGTGGACTAGCGGGAGGAACCGGGGAGCTGTTTTTT. Translation gives CASSGLAGGTGELFF. Using reference TRBV2 and TRBJ2-2 for the parts outside the CDR3, the full variable domain is EPEVTQTPSHQVTQMGQEVILRCVPISNHLYFYWYRQILGQKVEFLVSFYNNEISEKSEIFDDQFSVERPDGSNFTLKIRSTKLEDSAMYFCASSGLAGGTGELFFGEGSRLTVL.

The gene calls are TRBV7-9 and TRBJ2-1; TRBD1 matches at 7 bases. V trimming: 5 bases; J trimming: 4 bases; junction bases outside the gene matches: 11. This CDR3 has 16 residues. CDR1 and CDR2 from the germline V gene are SEHNR and FQNEAQ (reference sequence). In DNA, the CDR3 is TGTGCCAGCAGCGCATCCGGGACAGAAGCATACAATGAGCAGTTCTTC. Protein: CASSASGTEAYNEQFF.

This chain joins TRBV4-2 and TRBJ2-4, with D possibly matching TRBD1 (5 bases). This CDR3 is 13 amino acids long. Trimming shortened V by 0 bases and J by 15 bases, and 15 bases separated the two germline ends. Germline loops: CDR1 LGHNA, CDR2 YNFKEQ. The CDR3 sequence: CASSQDPSDTGYF. DNA for the CDR3: TGTGCCAGCAGCCAAGATCCTTCGGACACGGGGTACTTC.

The CDR3 DNA reads as TGTGCCAGCAGCTTAAGTGGGGCTAGCGGGAGGCGGGGGAATGAGCAGTTCTTC. It codes for CASSLSGASGRRGNEQFF. This chain connects TRBV7-3 to TRBJ2-1; 11 nucleotides line up with TRBD2. V was pared by 1 base and J by 7 bases, with 12 bases of the junction left unmatched. There are 18 residues in the CDR3. The germline gives CDR1 SGHTA, CDR2 FQGTGA.

The V and J genes are TRBV6-2 or TRBV6-3 and TRBJ2-7, with D perhaps matching TRBD1 or TRBD2 (5 bases each). The germline CDR1 and CDR2 sequences are MNHEY and SVGEGT. The CDR3 runs 13 residues. Trimming took off 4 bases at V and 0 bases at J, with 7 bases between the two ends. Here the CDR3 DNA reads TGTGCCAGCAGTTGGGGGAGCTCCTACGAGCAGTACTTC. Its protein is CASSWGSSYEQYF.

The gene calls are TRBV24-1 and TRBJ2-3, with 13 bases identical to TRBD2. V gave up 3 bases and J gave up 5 bases; unmatched junction bases: 7. This CDR3 contains 17 residues. CDR1 is KGHDR and CDR2 is SFDVKD in the germline V gene. This CDR3 is CATSDAGTSGMGDTQYF. The CDR3 DNA sequence: TGTGCCACCAGTGATGCGGGGACTAGCGGGATGGGAGATACGCAGTATTTT.

This chain joins TRBV5-4 and TRBJ1-4; the D gene is possibly TRBD1 (6 bases). The CDR3 has 17 amino acids. V was clipped by 4 bases and J by 1 base, with 17 bases between them. Germline CDR1 and CDR2: SGHNT and YYREEE (reference sequence). CDR3 DNA sequence: TGTGCCAGCAGCAAGACACCCCTAGGGGGAACTAATGAAAAACTGTTTTTT. As protein: CASSKTPLGGTNEKLFF.

This clone was recorded only once. V and J are TRBV25-1 and TRBJ2-7; D unclear. The CDR3 loop spans 13 amino acids. In germline, CDR1 is MGHDK, CDR2 SYGVNS. V lost 7 bases, J lost 7 bases, and 17 bases lay in between. The CDR3 loop reads CASKGPQAREQYF. As DNA, the CDR3 is TGTGCCAGCAAGGGCCCCCAGGCTCGGGAGCAGTACTTC.